One sample yielded the 27 T cell receptor beta chains listed below, sequenced in a study of blood T cells in healthy people across ages. Using a J-beta primer mix together with a sample-barcoded 5' primer, a second PCR was run for roughly 6 to 11 cycles. TCRdb called the 5' RACE reads again in MiXCR, with one record for every CDR3 protein. The repertoire holds approximately 350,000 distinct CDR3 sequences, with 45% to 60% as singletons. Input material: blood. These receptors were collected from a man in his fifties or sixties in good health.

This clonotype has a handful of counts. This chain links TRBV21-1 with TRBJ1-2. TRBV21-1 is labeled a pseudogene. This CDR3 spans 14 amino acids. The CDR3 reads CASRPTGAYYGYTF. The DNA for the CDR3 is TGTGCCAGCAGACCGACCGGAGCTTACTATGGCTACACCTTC.

As concerns this clonotype: A read error is possible here, since a much larger clone lies one base away. The rearrangement uses TRBV5-1 and TRBJ1-6; D unclear. The CDR3 has 14 residues. Trimming removed 7 bases from V and 10 bases from J, with 18 bases in between. In germline, CDR1 is SGHRS, CDR2 YFSETQ. This chain's CDR3 is CASGNSGFDSPLHF. The CDR3 DNA sequence: TGCGCCAGCGGTAACTCGGGGTTTGACTCACCCCTCCACTTT.

The J gene is TRBJ2-5, the V gene TRBV10-3; 9 bases line up with TRBD1. Germline V gene data show CDR1 as ENHRY and CDR2 as SYGVKD. The CDR3 is 13 residues long. J was trimmed by 2 bases and V by 6 bases; bases with no gene match: 1. The CDR3 is CAIRGQGQETQYF. The CDR3 coding sequence is TGTGCCATCAGAGGACAGGGGCAAGAGACCCAGTACTTC.

The chain joins TRBV5-1 to TRBJ2-3; 10 positions agree with TRBD1. CDR1 and CDR2 from the germline V gene are SGHRS and YFSETQ. V gave up 4 bases and J gave up 5 bases; unmatched junction bases: 1. The CDR3 contains 13 residues. The CDR3 is CASSGDRGDTQYF. DNA of the CDR3: TGCGCCAGCAGCGGGGACAGGGGAGATACGCAGTATTTT.

The CDR3 bases are TGTGCCAGCAGTGCAAATCCGGGACTAGTCGGAAACACCATATATTTT. Protein: CASSANPGLVGNTIYF. The chain is built from TRBV6-1 and TRBJ1-3; TRBD1 might be the D (5 bases). V lost 4 bases and J 4 bases, leaving 17 bases between the germline ends. This CDR3 has 16 residues. CDR1 and CDR2 (germline): MNHNS, SASEGT.

The chain carries TRBV12-3 or TRBV12-4 and TRBJ2-1; 7 bases are a match to TRBD2. V was clipped by 8 bases and J by 5 bases; unmatched bases: 3. The CDR3 length is 12 residues. The CDR3 here is CASVGRDNEQFF. In DNA, the CDR3 is TGTGCCAGCGTAGGGAGGGACAATGAGCAGTTCTTC.

Only one count was recorded for this clonotype. The genes are TRBV5-1 and TRBJ2-7; TRBD1 matches at 7 bases. The J call may be mistaken, given a closer DNA end match to TRBJ2-5. Germline V lookup: CDR1 SGHRS, CDR2 YFSETQ. This CDR3 is 13 amino acids long. The CDR3 sequence is CASKSGGGETQYF. DNA of the CDR3: TGCGCCAGCAAATCAGGGGGTGGAGAGACCCAGTACTTC.

This clonotype was seen at least ten times. The rearrangement links TRBV27 to TRBJ1-1; TRBD1 is a possible D gene (6 bases). This CDR3 has 15 amino acids. The germline V and J ends were trimmed by 5 bases and 0 bases, with 13 bases remaining between them. CDR1 is MNHEY and CDR2 is SMNVEV in the germline V gene (reference sequence). The CDR3, as DNA: TGTGCCAGCAGTCCCGCCAGGGGTATGAACACTGAAGCTTTCTTT. Encoded protein: CASSPARGMNTEAFF.

This clonotype has only a few counts. The rearrangement uses TRBV5-1 and TRBJ2-7; 7 bases are a match to TRBD1. The CDR3 spans 15 residues. Germline-derived CDR1 and CDR2 are SGHRS and YFSETQ. V was clipped by 0 bases and J by 5 bases; unmatched bases: 8. DNA of the CDR3: TGCGCCAGCAGCTTGGCCCTTAGGGGGCTCAACGAGCAGTACTTC. Residues: CASSLALRGLNEQYF.

The rearrangement links TRBV12-3 or TRBV12-4 to TRBJ2-7; D is perhaps TRBD2 (6 bases). With 2 bases removed from V and 7 bases from J, the gap between germline ends came to 12 bases. The CDR3 contains 13 residues. CDR3 sequence (DNA): TGTGCCAGCAGTTTAACCGGGGGTAAGGAGCAGTACTTC. This codes for CASSLTGGKEQYF.

CDR3 residues: CASSPRQGTSGANVLTF. CDR3 coding DNA: TGTGCCAGCAGTCCACGACAGGGAACCTCTGGGGCCAACGTCCTGACTTTC. This chain joins TRBV27 and TRBJ2-6, with TRBD1 matching over 7 bases. V was pared by 5 bases and J by 0 bases, with 7 bases of the junction left unmatched. The CDR3 runs 17 residues. Germline V CDR1 and CDR2: MNHEY, SMNVEV (reference sequence).

CDR3 protein: CASGGGQDEYEQYF. DNA for the CDR3: TGTGCCAGCGGGGGGGGACAGGACGAATACGAGCAGTACTTC. V usage is TRBV6-5 and J usage is TRBJ2-7; TRBD1 is a possible D gene (8 bases). V gave up 8 bases and J gave up 4 bases, with 18 bases separating them. Germline CDR1 reads MNHEY; CDR2 reads SVGAGI. This CDR3 contains 14 residues.

The rearrangement links TRBV20-1 to TRBJ2-1; a weak D match, TRBD2 (6 bases). The CDR3 length is 14 residues. Germline V lookup: CDR1 DFQATT, CDR2 SNEGSKA (reference sequence). Trimming pared 0 bases from V and 4 bases from J, leaving 10 bases between. The CDR3 nucleotides are TGCAGTGCTAGAGACTTCGGGAGTTACAATGAGCAGTTCTTC. Protein: CSARDFGSYNEQFF.

A few counts support this clonotype. V gene TRBV4-3 combines with J gene TRBJ2-1, with unresolved D. The CDR3 consists of 14 residues. V gave up 0 bases and J gave up 9 bases, with 12 bases separating them. The germline CDR1 and CDR2 sequences are LGHNA and YSLEER. The chain's CDR3 is CASSQDNSAAEQFF. The CDR3 DNA is TGCGCCAGCAGCCAAGATAACTCAGCTGCTGAGCAGTTCTTC.

V gene TRBV7-8 combines with J gene TRBJ2-7; 13 nucleotides match TRBD2. The CDR3 contains 15 residues. V dropped 5 bases and J dropped 6; count of bases not matched to a gene: 7. Germline V gene lookup returns CDR1 SGHVS and CDR2 FQNEAQ. CDR3 loop: CASSLRTSGGSEQYF. The DNA for the CDR3 is TGTGCCAGCAGCCTAAGGACTAGCGGGGGTTCCGAGCAGTACTTC.

About this clonotype: Given a much more abundant clone one base away, this may be a read error. The J gene is TRBJ2-3, the V gene TRBV6-5; 13 bases are shared with TRBD2. The CDR3 is 15 residues long. Germline lookup yields CDR1 MNHEY and CDR2 SVGAGI. The ends lost 11 bases at V and 6 bases at J; junction bases unmatched: 11. In DNA form, the CDR3 reads TGTGCCCGCAAACGGAAACTAGCGGGGGGGGATACGCAGTATTTT. Protein: CARKRKLAGGDTQYF.

The chain is built from TRBV5-1 and TRBJ2-7, with 14 nucleotides matching TRBD2. V dropped 0 bases and J dropped 5; count of bases not matched to a gene: 7. In germline, CDR1 is SGHRS, CDR2 YFSETQ. The CDR3 runs 17 residues. CDR3 residues: CASSLVMTSGGADEQYF. In DNA form, the CDR3 reads TGCGCCAGCAGCTTGGTTATGACTAGCGGGGGGGCCGACGAGCAGTACTTC. The entire variable domain, with the rest obtained from reference TRBV5-1 and TRBJ2-7, is as follows: KAGVTQTPRYLIKTRGQQVTLSCSPISGHRSVSWYQQTPGQGLQFLFEYFSETQRNKGNFPGRFSGRQFSNSRSEMNVSTLELGDSALYLCASSLVMTSGGADEQYFGPGTRLTVT.

The V and J genes are TRBV27 and TRBJ2-5; D remains ambiguous. The germline V gene encodes CDR1 MNHEY and CDR2 SMNVEV (reference sequence). The V end was cut by 6 bases, the J end by 7 bases, with 18 bases between. There are 14 residues in the CDR3. The CDR3 is CASRGPSGIGTQYF. For the CDR3, the DNA is TGTGCCAGCAGGGGCCCGAGTGGCATTGGGACCCAGTACTTC.

The rearrangement joins TRBV7-2 to TRBJ2-1; tentative D call: TRBD2 (6 bases). Germline assignment: CDR1 SGHTA and CDR2 FQGNSA. This CDR3 contains 13 residues. V was pared by 4 bases and J by 12 bases, with 16 bases between. CDR3 in amino acids: CASSSYLQGGQFF. CDR3 DNA sequence: TGTGCCAGCAGCTCGTACCTCCAGGGAGGGCAGTTCTTC.

This clonotype was observed a few times. This chain joins TRBV7-2 and TRBJ2-4, with 13 bases matching TRBD2. V trimming: 5 bases; J trimming: 1 base; junction bases outside the gene matches: 8. The CDR3 length is 18 residues. Germline CDR1 reads SGHTA; CDR2 reads FQGNSA. The CDR3 loop is CASSPGLAGMGAKNIQYF. In DNA form, the CDR3 reads TGTGCCAGCAGCCCGGGACTAGCGGGAATGGGGGCCAAAAACATTCAGTACTTC. Looking up the rest from reference TRBV7-2 and TRBJ2-4 gives the full variable domain: GAGVSQSPSNKVTEKGKDVELRCDPISGHTALYWYRQSLGQGLEFLIYFQGNSAPDKSGLPSDRFSAERTGGSVSTLTIQRTQQEDSAVYLCASSPGLAGMGAKNIQYFGAGTRLSVL.

The rearrangement joins TRBV29-1 to TRBJ1-2; D gene uncertain. The germline gives CDR1 SQVTM, CDR2 ANQGSEA. V gave up 4 bases and J gave up 6 bases, with 9 bases separating them. The CDR3 runs to 11 residues. CDR3 DNA sequence: TGCAGCGTTGGGTCAGTTGATGGCTACACCTTC. Its protein product is CSVGSVDGYTF.

This clonotype was seen a single time. V gene TRBV7-2 combines with J gene TRBJ2-5, with 11 bases that match TRBD1. The J call may be mistaken, given a closer DNA end match to TRBJ2-7. The CDR3 is made up of 14 amino acids. Germline V CDR1 and CDR2: SGHTA, FQGNSA. CDR3 amino acids: CASSWDRGNYEQYF. CDR3 DNA sequence: TGTGCCAGCAGCTGGGACAGGGGGAACTACGAGCAGTACTTC.

In its sample, this clonotype was seen a few times. The chain recombines TRBV20-1 with TRBJ2-3, with TRBD2 matching over 9 bases. Per the germline V gene, CDR1 is DFQATT and CDR2 is SNEGSKA (reference sequence). CDR3 length equals 14 residues. Losses at the gene ends were 5 bases for V and 1 base for J; bases not matched to a gene: 4. CDR3 region: CSAVSGGRTDTQYF. The CDR3 nucleotides read TGCAGTGCTGTTAGCGGGGGCCGCACAGATACGCAGTATTTT.

This clonotype has more than one count but fewer than ten. The chain uses TRBV10-3 and TRBJ2-1; no clear D gene. The germline V and J ends were trimmed by 10 bases and 4 bases, with 11 bases remaining between them. CDR3 size: 12 residues. Germline assignment: CDR1 ENHRY and CDR2 SYGVKD. CDR3 sequence (DNA): TGTGCCACCGGGCCGAGATACAATGAGCAGTTCTTC. Amino acids: CATGPRYNEQFF.

The J gene is TRBJ1-5, the V gene TRBV12-3 or TRBV12-4; 8 bases align to TRBD1. V lost 5 bases, J lost 4 bases, and 7 bases stayed unmatched. The CDR3 covers 15 residues. CDR3 loop: CASSTTGGRNQPQHF. CDR3 DNA: TGTGCCAGCAGTACTACAGGGGGTAGAAATCAGCCCCAGCATTTT.

The chain couples TRBV7-9 to TRBJ2-2, with a tentative D call TRBD1 (6 bases). The CDR3 runs 15 residues. V dropped 1 base and J dropped 4 bases, with 10 bases sitting between them. Germline V lookup: CDR1 SEHNR, CDR2 FQNEAQ (reference sequence). The CDR3 loop reads CASSLEQGSTGELFF. The CDR3 nucleotides are TGTGCCAGCAGCTTAGAACAGGGAAGCACCGGGGAGCTGTTTTTT.

This clonotype was counted a single time. This chain joins TRBV7-9 and TRBJ2-1, with D perhaps TRBD2 (6 bases). Trimming took 5 bases from V and 7 from J, leaving 9 bases between them. The germline V gene encodes CDR1 SEHNR and CDR2 FQNEAQ (reference sequence). The length of the CDR3 is 12 residues. The CDR3 is CASSGGGNEQFF. In DNA form, the CDR3 reads TGTGCCAGCAGCGGGGGAGGTAATGAGCAGTTCTTC.